This passage covers 11 T cell receptor beta chains from one sample sequenced in a study of blood T cell repertoires in COVID-19. The data were produced by immunoSEQ multiplex PCR, yet TCRdb's version contains in-frame clones alone and is incomplete. The repertoire holds about 300,000 clones, roughly nine tenths seen once, with about 1.7% in the top ten. The sequencing input was peripheral blood. The receptors come from a woman aged 25 to 39 with COVID-19, enrolled during active disease.

The chain couples TRBV5-6 to TRBJ1-5; perhaps TRBD1 as D (5 bases). Per germline, CDR1 SGHDT and CDR2 YYEEEE. The V end was cut by 1 base, the J end by 4 bases, with 12 bases between. The CDR3 runs to 15 residues. The DNA of the CDR3 is TGTGCCAGCAGCTTGTGGAGGGGACGGAATCAGCCCCAGCATTTT. Encoded protein: CASSLWRGRNQPQHF.

The chain is built from TRBV2 and TRBJ2-1, with D possibly being TRBD1 (6 bases). The CDR3 consists of 17 residues. V shed 5 bases and J shed 0 bases, with 17 bases lying between them. Germline V gene sequence: CDR1 SNHLY, CDR2 FYNNEI. The CDR3 DNA reads as TGTGCCAGCAGTAAAACAGGGAGCCAAAGCTCCTACAATGAGCAGTTCTTC. Encoded protein: CASSKTGSQSSYNEQFF. The whole variable domain, remainder taken from reference TRBV2 and TRBJ2-1, is EPEVTQTPSHQVTQMGQEVILRCVPISNHLYFYWYRQILGQKVEFLVSFYNNEISEKSEIFDDQFSVERPDGSNFTLKIRSTKLEDSAMYFCASSKTGSQSSYNEQFFGPGTRLTVL.

V gene TRBV24-1 combines with J gene TRBJ2-1; 11 nucleotides line up with TRBD2. This CDR3 contains 17 residues. Germline loops: CDR1 KGHDR, CDR2 SFDVKD. After removal of 2 bases from V and 8 bases from J, the junction contained 10 bases not matched to a gene. The CDR3 loop is CATSDSRSGGVLDEQFF. CDR3 coding DNA: TGTGCCACCAGTGATTCCCGTAGCGGGGGGGTCTTGGATGAGCAGTTCTTC.

The genes are TRBV27 and TRBJ1-2, with TRBD1 identical over 7 bases. Germline V gene data show CDR1 as MNHEY and CDR2 as SMNVEV (reference sequence). There are 17 residues in the CDR3. J gave up 4 bases and V 5 bases, and 16 bases lay outside the gene matches. The CDR3 nucleotides read TGTGCCAGCAGTCCCGCCCCCCGGACAGGAGTGGGCTATGGCTACACCTTC. The encoded protein is CASSPAPRTGVGYGYTF.

The rearrangement uses TRBV12-5 and TRBJ1-5; D is ambiguous. Trimming pared 7 bases from V and 2 bases from J, leaving 18 bases between. The V gene's germline CDR1 is LGHNT and CDR2 FRNRAP. The CDR3 spans 16 residues. The CDR3 loop reads CASAPRRAVGNQPQHF. The CDR3 coding sequence is TGTGCTAGTGCCCCACGGAGGGCAGTCGGCAATCAGCCCCAGCATTTT.

The rearrangement joins TRBV5-1 to TRBJ1-4; possibly TRBD1 for D (6 bases). Germline V gives CDR1 SGHRS, CDR2 YFSETQ. The CDR3 contains 14 residues. V was trimmed by 3 bases and J by 5 bases, leaving 11 bases between them. The CDR3, as DNA: TGCGCCAGCAGCTATGGACAGACAAATGAAAAACTGTTTTTT. Protein: CASSYGQTNEKLFF.

The chain combines TRBV11-2 with TRBJ2-7, with a weak D call TRBD1 (5 bases). There are 14 residues in the CDR3. V was cut by 1 base and J by 4 bases, with 11 bases left in between. Germline V gene sequence: CDR1 SGHAT, CDR2 FQNNGV. In nucleotides, the CDR3 is TGTGCCAGCAGCTTAGGCAGGGTTGGTTACGAGCAGTACTTC. Translating it yields CASSLGRVGYEQYF.

The V and J genes are TRBV28 and TRBJ1-5, with 12 bases that match TRBD1. After removal of 5 bases from V and 5 bases from J, the junction contained 10 bases not matched to a gene. Germline loops: CDR1 MDHEN, CDR2 SYDVKM. This CDR3 spans 17 amino acids. In DNA form, the CDR3 reads TGTGCCAGCAGTCAAACCGGGACAGGGGGCGCGTATCAGCCCCAGCATTTT. It encodes CASSQTGTGGAYQPQHF.

V gene TRBV5-5 combines with J gene TRBJ2-5; weak D call: TRBD1 (6 bases). V was pared by 5 bases and J by 5 bases, with 22 bases between. CDR3 length equals 16 residues. Germline lookup yields CDR1 SGHKS and CDR2 YYEKEE (reference sequence). CDR3 nucleotides: TGTGCCAGCAGGCAGAATTCCGGGACACCCGGGGAGACCCAGTACTTC. Protein product: CASRQNSGTPGETQYF.

The V call is TRBV24-1, the J call TRBJ1-4; D may be TRBD1 (5 bases). The CDR3 is 15 amino acids. Germline CDR1 is KGHDR and CDR2 is SFDVKD. The V gene lost 4 bases and the J gene lost 5 bases, with 13 bases spanning the gap. The chain's CDR3 is CATSEGQASNEKLFF. The CDR3 region has the DNA TGTGCCACCAGTGAGGGGCAGGCCTCAAATGAAAAACTGTTTTTT.

The genes are TRBV29-1 and TRBJ2-2; D is undetermined. The CDR3 totals 14 residues. V was clipped by 5 bases and J by 0 bases, with 10 bases between them. Germline CDR1 and CDR2: SQVTM and ANQGSEA. The CDR3 protein is CSVLDKTNTGELFF. The CDR3 region has the DNA TGCAGCGTTCTCGACAAGACGAACACCGGGGAGCTGTTTTTT.